The rows below give T cell receptor beta chains drawn from one sample of a study of CD8 T cells in ankylosing spondylitis. From the 5' RACE reads, TCRdb called clonotypes with MiXCR, one entry per CDR3 protein. The sample contains about 36,000 distinct CDR3 sequences, 6% of which appear only once. Material: blood, either unsorted or a sorted T cell fraction (not recorded which). These TCRs come from a male donor with ankylosing spondylitis or in good health (not recorded which). CDR3s include the opening cysteine and the closing phenylalanine or tryptophan. Each record gives: V gene, J gene, D gene, clone size, CDR3 DNA, CDR3 protein. A D gene is named only where the DNA matches it firmly. Clone size, where shown, is once, few, many, or a class for clones that have expanded.

TRBV11-2,TRBJ1-4,.,many,TGTGCCAGCAGCTTTGCCCCGGACGCTACAACTAATGAAAAACTGTTTTTT,CASSFAPDATTNEKLFF
TRBV5-1,TRBJ2-7,.,many,TGCGCCAGCAGCGCGAACTTAGGGACAACTGATGAGCAGTACTTC,CASSANLGTTDEQYF
TRBV29-1,TRBJ2-3,TRBD1,many,TGCAGCGTCCAGACAGGGGGAGGGACAGATACGCAGTATTTT,CSVQTGGGTDTQYF
TRBV28,TRBJ2-1,TRBD2,few,TGTGCCAGCAGCCCTGGACTAGCGCGAAACAATGAGCAGTTCTTC,CASSPGLARNNEQFF
TRBV7-2,TRBJ2-1,TRBD2,many,TGTGCCAGCAGCAGATTGGGACTAGCGGTCTACAATGAGCAGTTCTTC,CASSRLGLAVYNEQFF
TRBV12-3/TRBV12-4,TRBJ2-5,.,many,TGTGCCAGCAGTTTAGTCGGAGGAGAGACCCAGTACTTC,CASSLVGGETQYF
TRBV7-2,TRBJ2-3,TRBD2,many,TGTGCCAGCAGACTGACTAGCGGCCCGGCCACAGATACGCAGTATTTT,CASRLTSGPATDTQYF
TRBV7-3,TRBJ2-5,.,many,TGTGCCAGCAGCCCCGGCATGGGGACCCGACAAGAGACCCAGTACTTC,CASSPGMGTRQETQYF
TRBV20-1,TRBJ1-5,TRBD1,many,TGCAGTGCTAGAGTAGCCCAGGGGGCAATTTCGCCCAATCAGCCCCAGCATTTT,CSARVAQGAISPNQPQHF
TRBV5-1,TRBJ2-5,.,many,TGCGCCAGCAGAGGACAGCTGCAAGAGACCCAGTACTTC,CASRGQLQETQYF
TRBV20-1,TRBJ2-7,.,many,TGCAGTGCTAGTTGGTACGAGCAGTACTTC,CSASWYEQYF
TRBV27,TRBJ2-7,.,many,TGTGCCAGCAGCCCCGAAGTCTCCTACGAGCAGTACTTC,CASSPEVSYEQYF
TRBV7-2,TRBJ1-6,.,many,TGTGCCAGCAGCGCCGAACGCCGGGGGAATTCACCCCTCCACTTT,CASSAERRGNSPLHF
TRBV5-8,TRBJ1-1,TRBD1,many,TGTGCCAGCAGCTTGGGCAGGGGGGGTGAAGCTTTCTTT,CASSLGRGGEAFF
TRBV15,TRBJ2-3,.,many,TGTGCCACCAGCAGAGATAGGGGGGGCACAGATACGCAGTATTTT,CATSRDRGGTDTQYF
TRBV29-1,TRBJ2-1,.,many,TGCAGCGTTGAGCCCGACAATGAGCAGTTCTTC,CSVEPDNEQFF
TRBV5-1,TRBJ2-1,.,many,TGCGCCAGCAGCTTCGGCGTCAATGAGCAGTTCTTC,CASSFGVNEQFF
TRBV5-1,TRBJ1-2,TRBD1,many,TGCGCCAGCACCAGGACAGGGGATAGCTACACCTTC,CASTRTGDSYTF
TRBV4-2,TRBJ2-1,TRBD2,many,TGTGCCAGCAGCCGTAGCGGGGGTTCCTACAATGAGCAGTTCTTC,CASSRSGGSYNEQFF
TRBV10-3,TRBJ2-3,TRBD2,many,TGTGCCATCAAGGCTAGCGGGGGTTGGGATACGCAGTATTTT,CAIKASGGWDTQYF
TRBV5-1,TRBJ2-2,.,many,TGCGCCAGCAGCTTGTACACCGGGGAGCTGTTTTTT,CASSLYTGELFF
TRBV20-1,TRBJ2-1,.,many,TGCAGTGCTATCTGGTTAGGGGGAGGACGGGATGAGCAGTTCTTC,CSAIWLGGGRDEQFF
TRBV6-2/TRBV6-3,TRBJ2-1,TRBD2,.,TGTGCCAGCAGCACCCTAGCGGGAGGCCATCGTTACAATGAGCAGTTCTTC,CASSTLAGGHRYNEQFF
TRBV11-2,TRBJ2-7,.,.,TGTGCCAGCAGCTTAATCCGGGACAACCCCGAGCAGTACTTC,CASSLIRDNPEQYF
TRBV15,TRBJ1-3,.,many,TGTGCCACCAGCAGAGATTCGGAACGGCGGGACCTAGTCCGTCGCGGAAACACCATATATTTT,CATSRDSERRDLVRRGNTIYF
TRBV10-3,TRBJ2-7,TRBD1,many,TGTGCCATCACAGGGGGCTCCTCCTACGAGCAGTACTTC,CAITGGSSYEQYF
TRBV5-1,TRBJ2-3,.,many,TGCGCCAGCAGCCCGGACGCAGGATTAGATACGCAGTATTTT,CASSPDAGLDTQYF
TRBV20-1,TRBJ1-2,TRBD1,many,TGCAGTGCTAGATGGACAGGGGCCTATGGCTACACCTTC,CSARWTGAYGYTF
TRBV7-3,TRBJ2-2,.,many,TGTGCCAGCAGCTTACGTGGGGGCTGGGGGTCTGTGGAGGGCCCCGACACCGGGGAGCTGTTTTTT,CASSLRGGWGSVEGPDTGELFF
TRBV5-1,TRBJ2-1,.,many,TGCGCCAGCAGCTTGGGTGGGGGCGCGTCCTACAATGAGCAGTTCTTC,CASSLGGGASYNEQFF
TRBV7-8,TRBJ2-1,TRBD2,many,TGTGCCAGCAGTTCCGGGACTAGCGCGCGGAATGAGCAGTTCTTC,CASSSGTSARNEQFF
TRBV20-1,TRBJ2-2,.,many,TGCAGTGCTAGAAGGAGCCTGAACACCGGGGAGCTGTTTTTT,CSARRSLNTGELFF
TRBV7-3,TRBJ2-6,.,many,TGTGCCAGCAGCTTGGCTGGGGCCAACGTCCTGACTTTC,CASSLAGANVLTF
TRBV29-1,TRBJ2-7,TRBD1,many,TGCAGCGTTTCCCGGCGGGCAGGGGGTTACGAGCAGTACTTC,CSVSRRAGGYEQYF
TRBV6-5,TRBJ2-7,.,many,TGTGCCAGCAGTTACGTGGGGGGGCGCGAGGGCGAGCAGTACTTC,CASSYVGGREGEQYF
TRBV2,TRBJ2-6,.,many,TGTGCCAGCAAGGGGGGACTGAGCTCTGGGGCCAACGTCCTGACTTTC,CASKGGLSSGANVLTF
TRBV6-5,TRBJ1-1,TRBD1,many,TGTGCCAGCAGTTACCGTTCTGACAGGGATGAGGCTTTCTTT,CASSYRSDRDEAFF
TRBV4-2,TRBJ2-3,.,many,TGTGCCAGCAGCCCCAAGAAGGGAGGGGGAGCAGATACGCAGTATTTT,CASSPKKGGGADTQYF
TRBV4-3,TRBJ2-3,.,many,TGCGCCAGCAGCCAATTCATAGGCACAGATACGCAGTATTTT,CASSQFIGTDTQYF
TRBV5-1,TRBJ2-1,.,many,TGCGCCAGCAGCTTTCAGAACGGTAACAATGAGCAGTTCTTC,CASSFQNGNNEQFF
TRBV7-9,TRBJ1-3,.,many,TGTGCCAGCAGCTCGGACGGCCTCTCTGGAAACACCATATATTTT,CASSSDGLSGNTIYF
TRBV6-1,TRBJ2-1,.,many,TGTGCCAGCAGTCCCCTATCGCACAATGAGCAGTTCTTC,CASSPLSHNEQFF
TRBV4-3,TRBJ2-1,TRBD2,many,TGCGCCAGCAGCCAAACACCCCGAGCGGGGGGGAGCTCCTACAATGAGCAGTTCTTC,CASSQTPRAGGSSYNEQFF
TRBV24-1,TRBJ1-2,.,many,TGTGCCACCAGTGATTGGAATGGCTACACCTTC,CATSDWNGYTF
TRBV20-1,TRBJ1-1,.,.,TGCAGTGCTAGAGCGGACCCGTACACTGAAGCTTTCTTT,CSARADPYTEAFF
TRBV5-1,TRBJ1-1,.,many,TGCGCCAGCAGTTCCGGTACGGCGGTCTCGAACACTGAAGCTTTCTTT,CASSSGTAVSNTEAFF
TRBV29-1,TRBJ2-3,.,many,TGCAGCGTTGAAGGTGGCAGGGGGGCAGATACGCAGTATTTT,CSVEGGRGADTQYF
TRBV5-1,TRBJ1-2,TRBD1,many,TGCGCCAGCAGCTCCCTACAGGGGACCTATGGCTACACCTTC,CASSSLQGTYGYTF
TRBV11-2,TRBJ2-3,TRBD2,many,TGTGCCAGCAGCAAAGGACTAGCCGTCACAGATACGCAGTATTTT,CASSKGLAVTDTQYF
TRBV7-9,TRBJ2-3,.,.,TGTGCCAGCAGCTTAGCGCCGTTAGGGGTCACAGATACGCAGTATTTT,CASSLAPLGVTDTQYF
TRBV29-1,TRBJ2-6,TRBD1,many,TGCAGCGTTGCAGGGGGCGCTGGGGCCAACGTCCTGACTTTC,CSVAGGAGANVLTF
TRBV24-1,TRBJ2-2,.,many,TGTGCCACCAGTGAGTCCGGGGAGCTGTTTTTT,CATSESGELFF
TRBV29-1,TRBJ2-3,TRBD1,many,TGCAGCGTTGGGGTGGAGGACAGGCGCACAGATACGCAGTATTTT,CSVGVEDRRTDTQYF
TRBV25-1,TRBJ2-2,TRBD2,many,TGTGCCGGCCGAGGGGCTAGCGGTTTCGGGGAGCTGTTTTTT,CAGRGASGFGELFF